This T cell receptor beta chain originates from a study of blood T cell repertoires in COVID-19. Whole-study context: Spain, Italy and the United States supplied samples that represented acute and convalescent COVID-19. Sources were T cells, B-cell-depleted T cells, or PBMCs; the material itself was cDNA or gDNA.

CDR1 is KGHSH and CDR2 is LQKENI in the germline V gene. V lost 2 bases and J lost 5; bases outside the gene matches: 6. CDR3 length equals 15 residues. Clones were sequenced by immunoSEQ multiplex PCR, and TCRdb holds only the in-frame ones, with some missing. The sample holds approximately 27,000 clones, around four fifths seen once. The sequencing input was peripheral blood. This receptor was identified in an older man with acute or convalescent COVID-19. The chain has TRBV18 and TRBJ2-3; 8 positions match TRBD2. CDR3 residues: CASSPMAGGVDTQYF. CDR3 coding DNA: TGTGCCAGCTCACCAATGGCGGGGGGAGTAGATACGCAGTATTTT.